The 18 T cell receptor beta chains given below trace back to one sample, sequenced in a study of OX40 agonist ivuxolimab in advanced cancers. TCRdb's copy holds only in-frame clones and misses some; the assay was immunoSEQ multiplex PCR. This table has some 17,000 clones, about 89% appearing once. The sequencing used CD4+ or CD8+ T cells sorted from blood, collected in a trial of the OX40 agonist ivuxolimab. These receptors originate from an adult with an advanced solid tumor such as melanoma, head and neck, liver or kidney cancer.

The chain employs TRBV6-1 and TRBJ2-5; D possibly corresponds to TRBD1 (5 bases). The germline V gene encodes CDR1 MNHNS and CDR2 SASEGT. Trimming stripped 6 bases from V and 0 bases from J, with 17 bases between. The CDR3 is 16 amino acids. CDR3: CASREWPAGYQETQYF. CDR3 nucleotides: TGTGCCAGCAGGGAATGGCCGGCAGGGTACCAAGAGACCCAGTACTTC.

The gene calls are TRBV5-6 and TRBJ2-7, with 7 bases matching TRBD2. The CDR3 has 14 amino acids. CDR1 and CDR2 from the germline V gene are SGHDT and YYEEEE. V shed 0 bases, J shed 5 bases, and the junction held 5 bases outside the gene matches. CDR3 residues: CASSLVLGRHEQYF. CDR3 DNA: TGTGCCAGCAGCTTGGTTCTCGGGAGGCACGAGCAGTACTTC.

The V call is TRBV30, the J call TRBJ2-7, with 11 nucleotides matching TRBD1. Germline V gene sequence: CDR1 GTSNPN, CDR2 SVGIG (reference sequence). The V and J ends lost 2 bases and 4 bases, in that order; junction bases with no gene match: 4. The CDR3 has 14 residues. CDR3 amino acids: CAWSSGTGGYEQYF. The CDR3 region has the DNA TGTGCCTGGAGTTCCGGGACAGGGGGATACGAGCAGTACTTC.

The V gene is TRBV7-6, the J gene TRBJ1-5; possibly TRBD1 for D (5 bases). This CDR3 is built from 13 residues. In germline, CDR1 is SGHVS, CDR2 FNYEAQ. The V and J ends lost 1 base and 6 bases respectively, with 7 bases between them. The CDR3 sequence is CASSLGGGQPQHF. For the CDR3, the DNA is TGTGCCAGCAGCTTAGGGGGCGGTCAGCCCCAGCATTTT.

The genes are TRBV6-5 and TRBJ2-7; the D gene is possibly TRBD2 (6 bases). The CDR3 runs 10 residues. Germline V gene data show CDR1 as MNHEY and CDR2 as SVGAGI. V lost 6 bases and J lost 7, with 7 bases in between. CDR3 nucleotides: TGTGCCAGCAGGGGACTGGAGCAGTACTTC. Encoded protein: CASRGLEQYF.

This clone occurred once. V gene TRBV4-1 combines with J gene TRBJ2-7; the match to TRBD2 covers 9 bases. Germline-derived CDR1 and CDR2 are MGHRA and YSYEKL. The CDR3 is made up of 18 amino acids. J was trimmed by 4 bases and V by 0 bases; bases with no gene match: 13. CDR3 bases: TGCGCCAGCAGCCAAGAAAATGCCGTAGCGGGAGACGGTTACGAGCAGTACTTC. It translates to CASSQENAVAGDGYEQYF.

The V gene is TRBV7-9, the J gene TRBJ1-2; D remains unclear. The CDR3 loop spans 11 amino acids. The V end lost 5 bases, the J end lost 4 bases, and 5 bases lay between the germline ends. Per the germline V gene, CDR1 is SEHNR and CDR2 is FQNEAQ (reference sequence). The DNA of the CDR3 is TGTGCCAGCAGCGAAAGCTATGGCTACACCTTC. Translation gives CASSESYGYTF.

This chain connects TRBV5-6 to TRBJ1-2; a possible D gene is TRBD1 (5 bases). CDR1 and CDR2 from the germline V gene are SGHDT and YYEEEE. V was cut by 4 bases and J by 6 bases, with 19 bases left in between. CDR3 length: 15 residues. CDR3 DNA: TGTGCCAGCAGCCCATTTCTTGGGGACGAAGATGGCTACACCTTC. Amino acid sequence: CASSPFLGDEDGYTF. Filled out from reference TRBV5-6 and TRBJ1-2, the complete variable domain reads DAGVTQSPTHLIKTRGQQVTLRCSPKSGHDTVSWYQQALGQGPQFIFQYYEEEERQRGNFPDRFSGHQFPNYSSELNVNALLLGDSALYLCASSPFLGDEDGYTFGSGTRLTVV.

The rearrangement uses TRBV19 and TRBJ1-4; 10 nucleotides line up with TRBD1. The V gene end was trimmed by 7 bases and the J gene end by 5 bases; junction bases not matched to a gene: 7. Germline CDR1 LNHDA, CDR2 SQIVND (reference sequence). The CDR3 runs to 15 residues. CDR3 in DNA: TGTGCCAGTACCGATTGGGGACAGGGGAATGAAAAACTGTTTTTT. Translating gives CASTDWGQGNEKLFF.

CDR3 amino acids: CASTGTLSRLFF. For the CDR3, the DNA is TGTGCCAGCACCGGGACCCTTTCCCGGCTGTTTTTT. The chain employs TRBV2 and TRBJ2-2; D may correspond to TRBD1 or TRBD2 (5 bases each). CDR1 and CDR2 from the germline V gene are SNHLY and FYNNEI. The V end lost 7 bases, the J end lost 13 bases, and 16 bases lay between the germline ends. The CDR3 covers 12 residues.

The V and J genes are TRBV27 and TRBJ2-7, with 14 positions matching TRBD2. The J segment lost 7 bases and the V segment lost 6 bases, leaving 8 bases of the junction unmatched. Looked up from germline, CDR1 is MNHEY and CDR2 is SMNVEV (reference sequence). The CDR3 loop spans 15 amino acids. CDR3 region: CASSPGTSGSREQYF. CDR3 in DNA: TGTGCCAGCAGCCCTGGGACTAGCGGGAGTCGGGAGCAGTACTTC.

The chain recombines TRBV11-3 with TRBJ1-2; D not certain. Trimming shortened V by 4 bases and J by 4 bases, and 19 bases separated the two germline ends. The CDR3 is 16 residues long. Germline V gives CDR1 SGHNT, CDR2 YENEEA. The CDR3 here is CASSSPGERESYGYTF. CDR3 nucleotides: TGTGCCAGCAGCTCCCCGGGAGAGAGGGAGAGCTATGGCTACACCTTC.

The V and J genes are TRBV6-1 and TRBJ1-2; D not certain. The germline CDR1 and CDR2 sequences are MNHNS and SASEGT. The length of the CDR3 is 14 residues. With 3 bases removed from V and 9 bases from J, the gap between germline ends came to 17 bases. The CDR3 sequence: CASSESPSLGSYTF. The CDR3 DNA follows: TGTGCCAGCAGTGAGAGTCCTTCTCTCGGGAGCTACACCTTC.

This chain uses TRBV11-3 with TRBJ1-1; no clear D. V was pared by 5 bases and J by 3 bases, with 10 bases between. This CDR3 comprises 13 residues. Germline values: CDR1 SGHNT, CDR2 YENEEA. The CDR3 sequence: CASSLFTYTEAFF. The CDR3 DNA is TGTGCCAGCAGCCTCTTTACGTACACTGAAGCTTTCTTT.

The chain has TRBV4-3 and TRBJ1-1; D ambiguous. From germline, CDR1 is LGHNA and CDR2 YSLEER. The germline V and J ends were trimmed by 0 bases and 8 bases, with 16 bases remaining between them. The CDR3 is 15 residues long. The CDR3 DNA sequence: TGCGCCAGCAGCCAAGATAAGGGTGGTACCTCAGAAGCTTTCTTT. As protein: CASSQDKGGTSEAFF.

The chain carries TRBV18 and TRBJ1-1; 7 nucleotides line up with TRBD1. Trimming took 1 base from V and 4 from J; bases not matched to a gene: 0. CDR3 size: 13 residues. Per germline, CDR1 KGHSH and CDR2 LQKENI. In DNA form, the CDR3 reads TGTGCCAGCTCACCACAGGGGGCCACTGAAGCTTTCTTT. It codes for CASSPQGATEAFF.

Comments on this clone: A read error may account for a junction end that differs from germline. Within the sample, other DNA sequences also encode this same CDR3. The genes are TRBV6-5 and TRBJ1-2; D may be TRBD1 (5 bases). The CDR3 covers 14 residues. Germline V CDR1 and CDR2: MNHEY, SVGAGI. In nucleotides, the CDR3 is TGTGCCAGCAGTTACTCGGGGGAGAACTATGGTTACACCTTC. It codes for CASSYSGENYGYTF.

This clone was counted between two and nine times. The rearrangement uses TRBV7-6 and TRBJ2-2, with D maybe TRBD2 (6 bases). Trimming stripped 3 bases from V and 2 bases from J, with 22 bases between. The CDR3 runs 19 residues. The germline V gene encodes CDR1 SGHVS and CDR2 FNYEAQ. CDR3 amino acids: CASSFNPDPGLLNTGELFF. CDR3 in DNA: TGTGCCAGCAGCTTTAATCCGGATCCGGGACTCCTAAACACCGGGGAGCTGTTTTTT.